The rows below give T cell receptor beta chains drawn from one sample of a study of monozygotic twins with cystic fibrosis. The data were produced by immunoSEQ multiplex PCR, yet TCRdb's version contains in-frame clones alone and is incomplete. Of about 9,500 clones detected, 98% to 99% appear once; the ten largest clones hold more than 0.2%. The sample comprised blood. These receptor sequences come from a girl aged 2 to 10 with cystic fibrosis. Each CDR3 is given with its conserved first and last residue. D genes are given only for firm matches. Clone size, where shown, is once, few, many, or a class for clones that have expanded.

TRBJ2-7 | - | TRBV4-3 | - | CASSLQWTSSDEQYF | TGCGCCAGCAGCCTACAGTGGACCTCTTCGGACGAGCAGTACTTC
TRBJ2-1 | once | TRBV6-1 | TRBD2 | CASSEARTSLIYNEQFF | TGTGCCAGCAGTGAAGCCCGGACTAGCCTCATATACAATGAGCAGTTCTTC
TRBJ1-5 | - | TRBV10-3 | - | CAISESMLLGNQPQHF | TGTGCCATCAGTGAGTCGATGCTGTTGGGCAATCAGCCCCAGCATTTT
TRBJ2-7 | - | TRBV30 | - | CAWSREYEQYF | TGTGCCTGGAGCCGGGAGTACGAGCAGTACTTC
TRBJ1-2 | - | TRBV28 | - | CASSTGTYYGYTF | TGTGCCAGCAGTACCGGGACATACTATGGCTACACCTTC
TRBJ1-1 | - | TRBV30 | - | CAWRAGVKTEAFF | TGTGCCTGGAGAGCGGGCGTTAAGACTGAAGCTTTCTTT
TRBJ1-1 | - | TRBV29-1 | TRBD1 | CSVGRLAGGEAFF | TGCAGCGTTGGAAGATTGGCAGGGGGTGAAGCTTTCTTT
TRBJ1-2 | once | TRBV27 | TRBD1 | CASRSGQGVFYGYTF | TGTGCCAGCAGGTCGGGACAGGGAGTCTTCTATGGCTACACCTTC
TRBJ2-5 | - | TRBV19 | TRBD2 | CASSIGSGSIRETQYF | TGTGCCAGTAGTATCGGTAGCGGGAGTATTCGGGAGACCCAGTACTTC
TRBJ2-7 | - | TRBV29-1 | - | CSVEGVRGEQYF | TGCAGCGTTGAAGGGGTCAGGGGCGAGCAGTACTTC
TRBJ1-5 | - | TRBV6-1 | - | CASRAERRGIQPQHF | TGTGCCAGCAGGGCAGAGAGGCGGGGGATACAGCCCCAGCATTTT
TRBJ1-1 | - | TRBV7-6 | - | CASTYNPGTEAFF | TGTGCCAGCACCTATAATCCCGGCACTGAAGCTTTCTTT
TRBJ1-6 | - | TRBV30 | - | CAWSPRGKGSPLHF | TGTGCCTGGAGTCCCCGCGGAAAAGGGTCACCCCTCCACTTT
TRBJ2-5 | - | TRBV28 | TRBD2 | CASSRTSGREETQYF | TGTGCCAGCAGCAGGACTAGCGGGAGGGAAGAGACCCAGTACTTC
TRBJ2-7 | - | TRBV11-2 | - | CASSLVHGGSPYEQYF | TGTGCCAGCAGCTTAGTGCACGGGGGATCACCCTACGAGCAGTACTTC
TRBJ2-7 | - | TRBV27 | TRBD2 | CASSSLSGSYEQYF | TGTGCCAGCAGTTCCCTTAGCGGGAGTTACGAGCAGTACTTC
TRBJ1-1 | - | TRBV7-9 | - | CASSLAEFNEAFF | TGTGCCAGCAGCTTAGCGGAATTCAATGAAGCTTTCTTT
TRBJ1-4 | - | TRBV11-2 | - | CASSASINEKLFF | TGTGCCAGCAGCGCCAGCATTAATGAAAAACTGTTTTTT
TRBJ2-7 | - | TRBV5-1 | TRBD2 | CASSWEGLAHYEQYF | TGCGCCAGCAGCTGGGAGGGACTAGCGCACTACGAGCAGTACTTC
TRBJ2-7 | once | TRBV14 | TRBD2 | CASSQVGGYEQYF | TGTGCCAGCAGCCAAGTGGGAGGGTACGAGCAGTACTTC
TRBJ2-2 | - | TRBV11-3 | TRBD2 | CASSKSGSNTGELFF | TGTGCCAGCAGCAAGAGCGGGAGTAACACCGGGGAGCTGTTTTTT
TRBJ2-7 | - | TRBV11-2 | TRBD1 | CASSGPGQVSYEQYF | TGTGCCAGCAGCGGGCCGGGACAGGTCTCCTACGAGCAGTACTTC
TRBJ2-5 | - | TRBV19 | TRBD1 | CASSPWTGLGETQYF | TGTGCCAGTAGTCCCTGGACAGGGCTTGGCGAGACCCAGTACTTC
TRBJ2-6 | - | TRBV7-9 | - | CASSFGQGVSGANVLTF | TGTGCCAGCAGCTTTGGGCAGGGAGTATCTGGGGCCAACGTCCTGACTTTC
TRBJ1-1 | - | TRBV6-1 | - | CASSEDRVKGTEAFF | TGTGCCAGCAGTGAAGACAGGGTGAAAGGCACTGAAGCTTTCTTT
TRBJ2-2 | - | TRBV29-1 | - | CSGEGVAGTGELFF | TGCAGCGGGGAGGGGGTAGCGGGCACCGGGGAGCTGTTTTTT
TRBJ2-7 | - | TRBV7-2 | TRBD1 | CASSWGQGVSYEQYF | TGTGCCAGCAGCTGGGGACAGGGAGTTTCCTACGAGCAGTACTTC
TRBJ1-4 | - | TRBV6-5 | - | CASRVAATNEKLFF | TGTGCCAGCAGAGTTGCCGCAACTAATGAAAAACTGTTTTTT
TRBJ1-2 | - | TRBV5-1 | - | CASSWGTYGYTF | TGCGCCAGCAGCTGGGGGACGTATGGCTACACCTTC
TRBJ2-3 | - | TRBV5-4 | TRBD2 | CASSSTGLDGTDTQYF | TGTGCCAGCAGCTCAACGGGACTAGACGGCACAGATACGCAGTATTTT
TRBJ1-2 | - | TRBV27 | - | CASSLIGGRIRGYTF | TGTGCCAGCAGTTTAATTGGAGGGCGGATCCGGGGCTACACCTTC
TRBJ2-1 | once | TRBV5-1 | TRBD2 | CASSLGRLAGNNEQFF | TGCGCCAGCAGCTTGGGTAGGCTAGCGGGCAACAATGAGCAGTTCTTC
TRBJ2-3 | - | TRBV2 | TRBD2 | CASNLLAGGDPDTQYF | TGTGCCAGCAACCTGCTAGCGGGAGGGGACCCAGATACGCAGTATTTT
TRBJ1-5 | - | TRBV19 | TRBD1 | CASSTGQGGGQPQHF | TGTGCCAGTAGTACCGGACAGGGAGGGGGTCAGCCCCAGCATTTT
TRBJ2-7 | - | TRBV10-3 | - | CAISAGYDRDEQCF | TGTGCCATCAGTGCCGGGTATGACCGAGACGAGCAGTGCTTC
TRBJ2-3 | once | TRBV2 | TRBD2 | CASSRLAGVWGTDTQYF | TGTGCCAGCAGCAGACTAGCGGGAGTATGGGGCACAGATACGCAGTATTTT
TRBJ2-2 | - | TRBV11-2 | - | CASGSGAVTGELFF | TGTGCCAGCGGCTCTGGGGCGGTCACCGGGGAGCTGTTTTTT
TRBJ1-1 | once | TRBV10-2 | TRBD1 | CASETGQLNTEAFF | TGCGCCAGCGAAACGGGACAGCTAAACACTGAAGCTTTCTTT
TRBJ2-1 | - | TRBV4-3 | - | CASSQVTGEAYNEQFF | TGCGCCAGCAGCCAAGTCACAGGGGAGGCCTACAATGAGCAGTTCTTC
TRBJ1-2 | - | TRBV13 | TRBD1 | CASSPTGGYGYTF | TGTGCCAGCAGCCCAACAGGGGGCTATGGCTACACCTTC